Sequencing of this T cell receptor (beta chain) was carried out in a study of PD-1 blockade in classical Hodgkin lymphoma. Generated by immunoSEQ multiplex PCR, the TCRdb table keeps only in-frame clones and is missing some. The sample consists of approximately 30,000 clones, approximately 93% of them appearing once. Study-level points and caveats: At baseline, newly diagnosed patients reportedly showed less TCR diversity than healthy donors. Still unresolved is the cause of the repertoire differences, which may be disease activity or prior therapy.

Remarks on this clone: The target antigen is unknown.

Time point in this sample: newly diagnosed, previously untreated cHL patient sample. Newly diagnosed, untreated classical Hodgkin lymphoma PBMCs served as comparison. The CDR3 is 14 amino acids. Per germline, CDR1 MDHEN and CDR2 SYDVKM. V shed 2 bases and J 6 bases; nucleotides not matched to a gene: 4. The chain has TRBV28 and TRBJ1-2; TRBD1 agrees at 9 bases. Sequenced sample: peripheral blood mononuclear cells (PBMCs). The source of this sequence is a human donor with classical Hodgkin lymphoma. In DNA form, the CDR3 reads TGTGCCAGCAGTTTACCCACAGGGGGCGATGGCTACACCTTC. It translates to CASSLPTGGDGYTF.